These 26 T cell receptor beta chains share one sample of origin, sequenced in a study of cytomegalovirus exposure and HLA in healthy donors. 60 Vbeta and 13 Jbeta primers were used in PCR. Repertoires were generated with immunoSEQ multiplex PCR, while TCRdb's copy carries only in-frame clones and drops some. Among about 160,000 clones listed, around 72% were seen once. Sequencing was carried out using PBMCs. These receptors were obtained from a middle-aged man in good health and CMV-seropositive.

The rearrangement uses TRBV7-2 and TRBJ1-2; no clear D. Germline V gene lookup returns CDR1 SGHTA and CDR2 FQGNSA. The CDR3 runs 13 residues. Trimming took off 1 base at V and 7 bases at J, with 10 bases between the two ends. CDR3 in amino acids: CASSLGPEAGYTF. The CDR3 DNA follows: TGTGCCAGCAGCTTAGGGCCCGAGGCTGGCTACACCTTC.

This chain uses TRBV7-9 with TRBJ2-7, with D perhaps matching TRBD1 (5 bases). This CDR3 is 13 amino acids long. The germline V gene has CDR1 SEHNR and CDR2 FQNEAQ (reference sequence). V was cut by 10 bases and J by 0 bases, with 13 bases left in between. CDR3 DNA sequence: TGTGCCACCGCCGAGGACAACTCCTACGAGCAGTACTTC. It translates to CATAEDNSYEQYF.

This clone was observed a few times. This chain uses TRBV6-6 with TRBJ2-7; 11 bases line up with TRBD1. This CDR3 is built from 15 residues. V was clipped by 6 bases and J by 5 bases; unmatched bases: 9. The germline gives CDR1 MNHNY, CDR2 SVGAGI (reference sequence). The CDR3 DNA sequence: TGTGCCAGCAGACCCGGACAGGGGGCAACCAACGAGCAGTACTTC. Translated, it gives CASRPGQGATNEQYF.

The rearrangement uses TRBV19 and TRBJ1-4; D is unclear. V dropped 3 bases and J dropped 8 bases, with 16 bases sitting between them. The germline CDR1 and CDR2 sequences are LNHDA and SQIVND (reference sequence). The CDR3 has 15 amino acids. In DNA form, the CDR3 reads TGTGCCAGTAGTATTATGATAGGCTCGAGGGAAAAACTGTTTTTT. Translation: CASSIMIGSREKLFF.

This clone was found a few times. The CDR3 here is CAISEASGGASEQFF. CDR3 DNA sequence: TGTGCCATCAGTGAAGCGAGCGGGGGGGCCAGTGAGCAGTTCTTC. This chain links TRBV10-3 with TRBJ2-1; 10 positions agree with TRBD2. J was trimmed by 9 bases and V by 3 bases; bases with no gene match: 8. CDR1 and CDR2 (germline): ENHRY, SYGVKD. This CDR3 region has 15 residues.

V gene TRBV7-9 combines with J gene TRBJ1-3; perhaps TRBD1 as D (5 bases). The CDR3 contains 15 residues. Germline CDR1 reads SEHNR; CDR2 reads FQNEAQ (reference sequence). V was cut by 4 bases and J by 0 bases, with 10 bases left in between. The CDR3 coding sequence is TGTGCCAGCAGCTCGGACACGAGCTCTGGAAACACCATATATTTT. Protein product: CASSSDTSSGNTIYF.

This chain links TRBV7-9 with TRBJ2-7, with D perhaps matching TRBD2 (6 bases). The V end was cut by 5 bases, the J end by 4 bases, with 12 bases between. Germline CDR1 and CDR2: SEHNR and FQNEAQ (reference sequence). This CDR3 is 13 amino acids long. CDR3 nucleotide sequence: TGTGCCAGCAGCGGGGGTCGGGGGTACGAGCAGTACTTC. Translated: CASSGGRGYEQYF.

The chain carries TRBV5-5 and TRBJ2-7; TRBD2 is a possible D gene (7 bases). Trimming pared 4 bases from V and 5 bases from J, leaving 13 bases between. The CDR3 extends over 13 amino acids. CDR1 is SGHKS, CDR2 YYEKEE, per germline (reference sequence). The CDR3 DNA follows: TGTGCCAGCAGCCAAGGGGGGAGGGACGAGCAGTACTTC. It specifies CASSQGGRDEQYF.

This sequence joins TRBV7-9 and TRBJ1-3, with 8 positions matching TRBD1. With V trimmed by 5 bases and J by 2 bases, 8 bases remained unmatched. The CDR3 loop spans 16 amino acids. Germline V gene sequence: CDR1 SEHNR, CDR2 FQNEAQ (reference sequence). The CDR3 reads CASSRGQGRPGNTIYF. Here the CDR3 DNA reads TGTGCCAGCAGCCGCGGACAGGGCCGGCCTGGAAACACCATATATTTT.

V is TRBV5-1 and J is TRBJ1-1, with D possibly being TRBD1 (5 bases). This CDR3 region has 13 residues. V was clipped by 1 base and J by 5 bases, with 9 bases between them. From germline, CDR1 is SGHRS and CDR2 YFSETQ. The CDR3 nucleotides are TGCGCCAGCAGCTTGTGGGGGGGGACTGAAGCTTTCTTT. It yields the protein CASSLWGGTEAFF.

The gene calls are TRBV7-8 and TRBJ2-7; the D is unclear. The CDR3 spans 15 residues. From germline, CDR1 is SGHVS and CDR2 FQNEAQ. The V and J ends lost 5 bases and 2 bases respectively, with 16 bases between them. Here the CDR3 DNA reads TGTGCCAGCAGCCCCGGGTCACGGAGCGCCTACGAGCAGTACTTC. Translated: CASSPGSRSAYEQYF.

The V call is TRBV30, the J call TRBJ2-2, with a tentative D call TRBD2 (5 bases). Germline assignment: CDR1 GTSNPN and CDR2 SVGIG (reference sequence). This CDR3 region has 14 residues. V was trimmed by 0 bases and J by 3 bases, leaving 8 bases between them. The CDR3 nucleotides are TGTGCCTGGAGTGTCGGGGTAGACACCGGGGAGCTGTTTTTT. Translation: CAWSVGVDTGELFF.

The chain combines TRBV5-1 with TRBJ2-5; the match to TRBD2 covers 7 bases. The junction had 12 bases not matched to a gene; V was cut back by 4 bases and J by 3 bases. Germline V gives CDR1 SGHRS, CDR2 YFSETQ. The CDR3 consists of 16 residues. CDR3 sequence: CASSPFVAGVKETQYF. In nucleotides, the CDR3 is TGCGCCAGCAGCCCTTTTGTGGCGGGAGTAAAAGAGACCCAGTACTTC. Complete variable domain (other parts from reference TRBV5-1 and TRBJ2-5): KAGVTQTPRYLIKTRGQQVTLSCSPISGHRSVSWYQQTPGQGLQFLFEYFSETQRNKGNFPGRFSGRQFSNSRSEMNVSTLELGDSALYLCASSPFVAGVKETQYFGPGTRLLVL.

The genes are TRBV5-1 and TRBJ1-1, with TRBD1 matching over 9 bases. Per germline, CDR1 SGHRS and CDR2 YFSETQ. Unmatched junction bases numbered 5, after V lost 0 bases and J lost 5 bases. This CDR3 contains 15 residues. In nucleotides, the CDR3 is TGCGCCAGCAGCTTGGCTAGGACAGGGGAGACTGAAGCTTTCTTT. Translation: CASSLARTGETEAFF.

This sequence joins TRBV7-8 and TRBJ2-3; 9 bases are shared with TRBD2. Looked up from germline, CDR1 is SGHVS and CDR2 is FQNEAQ. This CDR3 contains 16 residues. The V segment lost 5 bases and the J segment 3 bases; nucleotides outside the gene matches: 9. The CDR3: CASSPLLAGLTDTQYF. CDR3 sequence (DNA): TGTGCCAGCAGCCCCCTTCTAGCGGGGTTAACAGATACGCAGTATTTT.

The chain joins TRBV5-1 to TRBJ1-5; D is perhaps TRBD1 (5 bases). The germline V gene has CDR1 SGHRS and CDR2 YFSETQ. Trimming removed 0 bases from V and 3 bases from J, with 10 bases in between. This CDR3 has 15 residues. The CDR3 bases are TGCGCCAGCAGCTTGGCCCCGGGACTCAATCAGCCCCAGCATTTT. This translates into CASSLAPGLNQPQHF.

This chain uses TRBV9 with TRBJ2-1; no definite D call. This CDR3 is 14 amino acids long. Germline V gives CDR1 SGDLS, CDR2 YYNGEE. V was trimmed by 2 bases and J by 7 bases, leaving 13 bases between them. In nucleotides, the CDR3 is TGTGCCAGCAGCGTGGGCGTGATTGGGAATGAGCAGTTCTTC. Translated, it gives CASSVGVIGNEQFF.

V gene TRBV15 combines with J gene TRBJ1-4; D is undetermined. The CDR3 length is 16 residues. Germline V gene data show CDR1 as LNHNV and CDR2 as YYDKDF (reference sequence). V was pared by 0 bases and J by 4 bases, with 12 bases between. The CDR3 reads CATSREAASNNEKLFF. CDR3 coding DNA: TGTGCCACCAGCAGAGAAGCGGCTTCGAATAATGAAAAACTGTTTTTT.

This chain uses TRBV7-2 with TRBJ2-7; TRBD2 agrees at 9 bases. CDR3 size: 15 residues. Germline V gene lookup returns CDR1 SGHTA and CDR2 FQGNSA. With V trimmed by 1 base and J by 0 bases, 1 base remained unmatched. In DNA form, the CDR3 reads TGTGCCAGCAGCTTAGAAGCGGGGGGCTCCTACGAGCAGTACTTC. Translation: CASSLEAGGSYEQYF.

J is TRBJ1-1 and V is TRBV6-1; D may be TRBD1 (6 bases). V lost 5 bases to trimming and J lost 3 bases, with 16 bases between them. Germline-derived CDR1 and CDR2 are MNHNS and SASEGT. CDR3 length equals 15 residues. CDR3 amino acids: CASSLAGGWDTEAFF. CDR3 nucleotide sequence: TGTGCCAGCAGTCTGGCGGGGGGCTGGGACACTGAAGCTTTCTTT.

V is TRBV5-1 and J is TRBJ1-2, with D perhaps TRBD1 (6 bases). The CDR3 extends over 15 amino acids. Germline CDR1 and CDR2: SGHRS and YFSETQ. V was clipped by 4 bases and J by 0 bases, with 13 bases between them. CDR3: CASSHRDNANYGYTF. As DNA, the CDR3 is TGCGCCAGCAGCCACCGGGACAACGCTAACTATGGCTACACCTTC.

The V gene is TRBV21-1, the J gene TRBJ2-2; TRBD2 is taken as the D call from the table, unchecked against the DNA. TRBV21-1 is noted as a pseudogene. This CDR3 has 13 residues. In nucleotides, the CDR3 is TGTGCCAGCACCCGAGGAGGGGACGGGGAGCTGTTTTTT. Translating gives CASTRGGDGELFF.

Points on this clone: This specimen includes other DNA sequences encoding the same CDR3. The chain employs TRBV29-1 and TRBJ1-1; perhaps TRBD1 as D (6 bases). Trimming took off 0 bases at V and 11 bases at J, with 16 bases between the two ends. From germline, CDR1 is SQVTM and CDR2 ANQGSEA. This CDR3 spans 13 amino acids. DNA for the CDR3: TGCAGCGTTGAAGACCAGGGGTCCGGCAAGGCTTTCTTT. Translated: CSVEDQGSGKAFF.

V is TRBV20-1 and J is TRBJ1-2; D unclear. Looked up from germline, CDR1 is DFQATT and CDR2 is SNEGSKA (reference sequence). The germline V and J ends were trimmed by 3 bases and 8 bases, with 10 bases remaining between them. The CDR3 covers 11 residues. The CDR3 nucleotides read TGCAGTGCTAGTACGGGATGGGGCTACACCTTC. Its translation: CSASTGWGYTF.

The chain links TRBV5-4 to TRBJ2-7; tentative D call: TRBD2 (5 bases). V dropped 0 bases and J dropped 0 bases, with 13 bases sitting between them. This CDR3 contains 16 residues. Germline CDR1 and CDR2: SGHNT and YYREEE (reference sequence). As DNA, the CDR3 is TGTGCCAGCAGCTTGGGAGGCGGAGGACTCTCCTACGAGCAGTACTTC. It translates to CASSLGGGGLSYEQYF.

This clone was counted between two and nine times. The chain combines TRBV5-4 with TRBJ2-2, with D maybe TRBD1 (6 bases). CDR3 length equals 15 residues. Germline CDR1 is SGHNT and CDR2 is YYREEE (reference sequence). V was trimmed by 6 bases and J by 0 bases, leaving 12 bases between them. Here the CDR3 DNA reads TGTGCCAGCAACCTCAGGGGTCCGAACACCGGGGAGCTGTTTTTT. Translated: CASNLRGPNTGELFF.